This T cell receptor beta chain stems from a study of immune evolution from preneoplasia to lung adenocarcinoma. General observations from the study: Top clone share appeared to fall from AAH through AIS, MIA, adenocarcinoma.

This clone was recorded once. The target antigen is unknown. CDR3 length: 15 amino acids. Trimming cost V 2 bases and J 1 base, with 10 bases left between them. Per germline, CDR1 KGHSH and CDR2 LQKENI. Clones were read by immunoSEQ multiplex PCR, and TCRdb kept only the in-frame ones, dropping some. The profile shows about 14,000 clones, around 86% of them singletons. Resections took place in Japan or China from about 2014 to 2018. Nucleic acids came from premalignant or tumor cells enriched by macro-dissection. This clonotype originated in an older donor with lung adenocarcinoma. The sequencing sample was made of FFPE lung adenocarcinoma in situ tissue. The chain combines TRBV18 with TRBJ2-3, with no clear D. The CDR3 here is CASSPVTTRTDTQYF. In nucleotides, the CDR3 is TGTGCCAGCTCACCAGTGACGACGCGCACAGATACGCAGTATTTT.